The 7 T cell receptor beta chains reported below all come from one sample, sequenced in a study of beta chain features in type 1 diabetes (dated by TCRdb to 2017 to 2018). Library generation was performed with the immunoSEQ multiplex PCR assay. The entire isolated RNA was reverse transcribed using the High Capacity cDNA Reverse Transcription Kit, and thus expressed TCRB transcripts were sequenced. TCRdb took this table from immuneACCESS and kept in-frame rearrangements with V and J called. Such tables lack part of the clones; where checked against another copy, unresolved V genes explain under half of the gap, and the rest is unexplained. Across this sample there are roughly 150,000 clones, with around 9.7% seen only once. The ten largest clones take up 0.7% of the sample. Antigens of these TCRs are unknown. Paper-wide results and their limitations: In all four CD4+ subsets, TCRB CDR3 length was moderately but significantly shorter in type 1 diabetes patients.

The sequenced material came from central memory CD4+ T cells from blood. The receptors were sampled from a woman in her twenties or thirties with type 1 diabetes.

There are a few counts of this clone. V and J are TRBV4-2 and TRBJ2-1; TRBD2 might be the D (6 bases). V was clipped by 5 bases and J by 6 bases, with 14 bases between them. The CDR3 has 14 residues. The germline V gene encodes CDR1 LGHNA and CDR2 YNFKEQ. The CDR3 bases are TGTGCCAGCAGCTCCCGCGGGGTGTCCAATGAGCAGTTCTTC. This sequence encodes CASSSRGVSNEQFF.

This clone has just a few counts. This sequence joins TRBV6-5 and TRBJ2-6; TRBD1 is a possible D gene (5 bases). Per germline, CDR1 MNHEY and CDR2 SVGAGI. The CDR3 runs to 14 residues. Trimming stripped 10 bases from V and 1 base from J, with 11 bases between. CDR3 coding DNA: TGTGCCACTAATACAGGTTCTGGGGCCAACGTCCTGACTTTC. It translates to CATNTGSGANVLTF.

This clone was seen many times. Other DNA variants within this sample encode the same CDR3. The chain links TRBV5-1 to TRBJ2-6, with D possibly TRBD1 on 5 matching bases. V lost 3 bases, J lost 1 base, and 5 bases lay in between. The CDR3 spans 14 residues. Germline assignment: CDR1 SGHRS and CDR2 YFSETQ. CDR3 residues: CASSSGSGANVLTF. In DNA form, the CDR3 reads TGCGCCAGCAGCTCAGGGTCTGGGGCCAACGTCCTGACTTTC.

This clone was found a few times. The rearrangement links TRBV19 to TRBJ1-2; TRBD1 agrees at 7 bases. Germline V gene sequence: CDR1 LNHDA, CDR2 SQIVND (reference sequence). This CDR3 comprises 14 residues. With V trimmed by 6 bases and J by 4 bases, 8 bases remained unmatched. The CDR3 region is CASRTGTVLYGYTF. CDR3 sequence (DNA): TGTGCCAGTAGGACTGGGACAGTCCTCTATGGCTACACCTTC.

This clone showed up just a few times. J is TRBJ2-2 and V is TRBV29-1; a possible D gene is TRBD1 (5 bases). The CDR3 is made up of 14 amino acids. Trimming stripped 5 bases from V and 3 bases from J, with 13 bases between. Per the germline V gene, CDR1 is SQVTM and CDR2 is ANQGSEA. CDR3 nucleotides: TGCAGCGTTCACGGCAGGGTGGACACCGGGGAGCTGTTTTTT. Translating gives CSVHGRVDTGELFF.

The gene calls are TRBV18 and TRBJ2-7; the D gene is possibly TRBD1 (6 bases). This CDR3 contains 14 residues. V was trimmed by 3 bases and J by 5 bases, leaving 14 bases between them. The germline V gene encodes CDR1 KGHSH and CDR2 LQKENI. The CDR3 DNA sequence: TGTGCCAGCTCACCCAGGGCAGGGGTCGACGAGCAGTACTTC. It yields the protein CASSPRAGVDEQYF.

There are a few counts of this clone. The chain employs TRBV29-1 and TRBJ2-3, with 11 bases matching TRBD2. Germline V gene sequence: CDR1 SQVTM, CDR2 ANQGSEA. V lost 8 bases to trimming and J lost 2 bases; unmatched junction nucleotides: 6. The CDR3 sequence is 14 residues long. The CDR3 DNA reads TGCAGCATTCGACTAGCGGGGCCCACAGATACGCAGTATTTT. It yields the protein CSIRLAGPTDTQYF.